The present entry profiles one T cell receptor beta chain with its context. Germline-derived CDR1 and CDR2 are SGHTA and FQGNSA. The CDR3 is made up of 16 amino acids. Trimming stripped 1 base from V and 5 bases from J, with 17 bases between. Profiled with immunoSEQ multiplex PCR; TCRdb holds only in-frame clones, not every one. The sample holds about 200,000 clones, less than 90% seen once. The sample belongs to a study of blood T cell repertoires in COVID-19. V usage is TRBV7-2 and J usage is TRBJ1-2; D is perhaps TRBD1 (5 bases). The sequence derives from a woman between 45 and 65 years old with acute or convalescent COVID-19. Sequencing input: peripheral blood. The chain's CDR3 is CASSLVFRGGRYGYTF. Here the CDR3 DNA reads TGTGCCAGCAGCTTAGTCTTCCGCGGGGGGAGGTATGGCTACACCTTC.